This T cell receptor beta chain comes out of a study of blood T cell repertoires in COVID-19 (TCRdb year 2020). For the wider study: Samples covering the acute and convalescent phases of COVID-19 were provided by collaborators in the United States, Italy and Spain. The prospective study material was composed of cDNA or gDNA derived from T cells, B-cell-depleted T cells, or PBMCs. Subjects who had been exposed to COVID-19, were actively infected with it, or had recovered from it provided the deeply sampled blood TCRbeta repertoires that made up the dataset. A freely available public database, intended as a resource for researchers studying the immune response to SARS-CoV-2, is where the repertoires were released. Samples came from the ongoing ImmuneRACE study (first 160 participants) plus 1,254 subjects from 6 global collaborators. Nearly every sample came with metadata listing a de-identified subject ID, COVID-19 status, age in years and sex. HLA class I and class II types, where available, came from metadata supplied by the sample provider rather than from assay-based typing. General study outcomes and caveats: Clinical and demographic metadata were provided uncurated, with the amount varying by source and participant.

Notes on this clone: Its recognized antigen is unknown. Base qualities are not recorded, but no much larger clone differs from it by a single base.

Unmatched junction bases come to 10, with V trimmed by 6 bases and J by 7 bases. The germline V gene sets CDR1 to KGHSH and CDR2 to LQKENI. From cysteine to phenylalanine, the CDR3 is 15 amino acids long. Only the CDR3 DNA stays, 45 bases, in frame from base 1. TCRbeta CDR3 regions were amplified from genomic DNA by means of the immunoSEQ Assay, a bias-controlled multiplex PCR. The original pipeline was this. The number of nucleated cells in each sample was estimated by amplification of reference gene primers within the assay. To quantify the absolute abundance of each unique TCRbeta CDR3 rearrangement, sequence reads were collapsed and filtered. For each sample, productive Simpson clonality was calculated as the square root of Simpson's diversity index over productive rearrangements. Entries here come from immuneACCESS through TCRdb and include only in-frame sequences with V and J called. Some clones fail to appear in such tables; in the studies checked, an unresolved V gene covers under half of the shortfall, and the cause of the remainder is unknown. V and J calls and clone size come straight from that table; D and trimming were deduced from the DNA. The sample has about 160,000 clones on record, roughly 90% of them singletons. The ten largest account for 6.5% to 8.5% of the sample.

In the prospective study, participants were about 18 to 90 years old, resided in around 25 geographic areas of the United States, and were enrolled through a virtual design. To assign participants to cohorts, the prospective study relied on clinical history that participants themselves reported in a screening survey and a study questionnaire. ImmuneRACE Cohort 3 recovered participants were defined by two consecutive negative NP/OP PCR tests, healthcare professional clearance, or symptom resolution. In the prospective study, mobile phlebotomists collected whole blood, serum and a nasopharyngeal or oropharyngeal swab from each participant. Additional blood draws and questionnaires over an approximately two-month period could optionally be provided by prospective study participants. Before DNA extraction, blood samples from the prospective study were shipped at room temperature or frozen.

This clonotype originated in a woman aged 45-60 years who had recovered from COVID-19. Here the chain combines TRBV18 and TRBJ1-5, with 9 bases matching TRBD1. The specimen was PBMCs or T cells enriched from blood (not recorded which). The nucleotide sequence reads as follows: TGTGCCAGCTCTCCCGGACAGGGGAAGATCCAGCCCCAGCATTTT. This sequence encodes CASSPGQGKIQPQHF.